The clone carrying this T cell receptor beta chain was picked up many times. Its antigen remains unknown. This sample was taken from a study of T cells after yellow fever vaccination. Findings and limits, study-wide: Repertoires sorted by FACS could include abundant clonotypes that are contaminants from the bulk population. The secondary T-cell response peaked on day 5, not day 15, but was weaker. Among all clonotypes, a small share was observed in both CD4 and CD8 compartments.

UMIs and a universal primer site were added when TCR cDNA was made by 5'RACE template switching. TCRdb called the 5' RACE reads again in MiXCR, with one record for every CDR3 protein. This sample has fewer than 450,000 distinct CDR3 sequences, with 3% to 4.5% found just once. Germline CDR1 reads WNHNN; CDR2 reads SYGVQD (reference sequence). The germline V and J ends were trimmed by 3 bases and 1 base, with 15 bases remaining between them. This CDR3 region has 16 residues. The receptor's source is a man between 18 and 35 years old who received the YFV17D yellow fever vaccine. Material: PBMCs, obtained 5 days after the yellow fever booster vaccination. The chain joins TRBV10-1 to TRBJ1-1; a possible D gene is TRBD1 (5 bases). The CDR3 sequence: CASSETSGLPNTEAFF. For the CDR3, the DNA is TGCGCCAGCAGTGAAACCTCGGGACTACCGAACACTGAAGCTTTCTTT.